Listed below are T cell receptor beta chains from one sample, sequenced in a study of T cell responses to AZD1222 COVID-19 vaccine. TCRdb's table, derived via immunoSEQ multiplex PCR, lists solely in-frame clones and lacks some. The table lists about 140,000 clones, approximately 90% of them singletons. The sequencing used peripheral blood, collected 28 days after the second AZD1222 dose. These receptors came from an adult who received the AZD1222 COVID-19 vaccine. Each CDR3 is given with its conserved first and last residue. Each record gives: J gene, clone size, V gene, D gene, CDR3 protein, CDR3 DNA. The D gene is left open where the match is weak. Size is omitted from some rows. Given values are once, few, many or a class for expanded clones.

TRBJ2-1 | - | TRBV6-2/TRBV6-3 | TRBD2 | CASSYSSGGAFNEQFF | TGTGCCAGCAGTTACTCCAGCGGGGGGGCCTTCAATGAGCAGTTCTTC
TRBJ2-4 | - | TRBV27 | - | CASSGKGLGAKNIQYF | TGTGCCAGCAGTGGGAAGGGGCTGGGGGCCAAAAACATTCAGTACTTC
TRBJ1-6 | - | TRBV10-2 | - | CASSETSRRSNSPLHF | TGCGCCAGCAGTGAGACTAGCAGGCGAAGTAATTCACCCCTCCACTTT
TRBJ2-7 | - | TRBV5-6 | TRBD1 | CASSPWTGTSYEQYF | TGTGCCAGCAGCCCCTGGACAGGGACCTCCTACGAGCAGTACTTC
TRBJ2-7 | - | TRBV20-1 | - | CSARVGYEQYF | TGCAGTGCTAGGGTCGGCTACGAGCAGTACTTC
TRBJ2-5 | - | TRBV5-4 | - | CASTFLGRSNRETQYF | TGTGCCAGCACCTTCCTCGGGCGATCCAATCGGGAGACCCAGTACTTC
TRBJ1-2 | - | TRBV4-1 | - | CASSHAETVHYGYTF | TGCGCCAGCAGCCACGCGGAGACAGTCCACTATGGCTACACCTTC
TRBJ2-1 | - | TRBV6-6 | TRBD1 | CASSSGQGSNNEQFF | TGTGCCAGCAGTTCTGGACAGGGTAGCAACAATGAGCAGTTCTTC
TRBJ2-1 | - | TRBV29-1 | TRBD1 | CSVDRDRESYNEQFF | TGCAGCGTTGATCGCGACAGGGAATCCTACAATGAGCAGTTCTTC
TRBJ1-2 | - | TRBV5-5 | TRBD1 | CASSLPASGGNYGYTF | TGTGCCAGCAGCCTACCGGCGTCAGGGGGCAACTATGGCTACACCTTC
TRBJ2-1 | - | TRBV7-3 | - | CASSSLPRRGNEQFF | TGTGCCAGCAGCTCGCTACCTAGAAGGGGGAATGAGCAGTTCTTC
TRBJ2-7 | - | TRBV6-5 | - | CASSYTDRTEQYF | TGTGCCAGCAGTTACACCGACAGAACCGAGCAGTACTTC
TRBJ2-7 | - | TRBV19 | TRBD2 | CASGRGSEQYF | TGTGCCAGTGGGCGGGGGAGCGAGCAGTACTTC
TRBJ1-1 | - | TRBV9 | - | CASKPGSGGTTTEAFF | TGTGCCAGCAAGCCGGGTTCCGGGGGCACCACCACTGAAGCTTTCTTT
TRBJ2-3 | - | TRBV11-2 | TRBD2 | CASSLGAGGSTDTQYF | TGTGCCAGCAGCTTGGGAGCGGGGGGAAGCACAGATACGCAGTATTTT
TRBJ2-1 | - | TRBV7-3 | - | CASSLIVSSIDEQFF | TGTGCCAGCAGCTTAATTGTCTCTAGCATAGATGAGCAGTTCTTC
TRBJ1-6 | - | TRBV10-2 | TRBD1 | CASSESQGVSSYNSPLHF | TGCGCCAGCAGTGAGTCACAGGGGGTTTCCTCCTATAATTCACCCCTCCACTTT
TRBJ2-3 | - | TRBV7-3 | TRBD2 | CASSRGGSTDTQYF | TGTGCCAGCAGCCGGGGAGGGAGCACAGATACGCAGTATTTT
TRBJ2-6 | - | TRBV7-3 | - | CASSSRSGANVLTF | TGTGCCAGCAGCTCGAGGAGCGGGGCCAACGTCCTGACTTTC
TRBJ2-5 | - | TRBV27 | - | CASSRNGGQETQYF | TGTGCCAGCAGTAGAAATGGGGGCCAAGAGACCCAGTACTTC
TRBJ1-5 | - | TRBV15 | TRBD1 | CATSRESGTGGIQPQHF | TGTGCCACCAGCAGAGAATCCGGGACAGGAGGTATTCAGCCCCAGCATTTT
TRBJ2-7 | - | TRBV28 | - | CASSWGSYEQYF | TGTGCCAGCAGTTGGGGAAGCTACGAGCAGTACTTC
TRBJ2-5 | - | TRBV18 | - | CASSPQVQETQYF | TGTGCCAGCTCACCCCAGGTCCAAGAGACCCAGTACTTC
TRBJ2-7 | - | TRBV4-1 | - | CASSEEVRAAREQYF | TGCGCCAGCAGTGAAGAGGTCAGGGCAGCTCGCGAGCAGTACTTC
TRBJ2-1 | - | TRBV1 | - | CTSSQGRGSSYNEQFF | TGCACCAGCAGCCAAGGGCGGGGGAGTTCCTACAATGAGCAGTTCTTC
TRBJ2-1 | - | TRBV28 | TRBD2 | CASSPLLAGGYNEQFF | TGTGCCAGCAGTCCCCTACTAGCGGGAGGATACAATGAGCAGTTCTTC
TRBJ1-1 | - | TRBV9 | TRBD1 | CASSPRQGYAEAFF | TGTGCCAGCAGCCCGCGACAGGGGTACGCTGAAGCTTTCTTT
TRBJ2-1 | once | TRBV29-1 | - | CSVAGGFNEQFF | TGCAGCGTTGCTGGGGGCTTTAATGAGCAGTTCTTC
TRBJ2-7 | - | TRBV6-6 | TRBD2 | CASSYSGGSEQYF | TGTGCCAGCAGTTACTCGGGCGGGAGCGAGCAGTACTTC
TRBJ2-3 | once | TRBV7-2 | - | CASSLDVLRASTDTQYF | TGTGCCAGCAGCTTAGACGTCTTGCGGGCTAGCACAGATACGCAGTATTTT
TRBJ1-1 | once | TRBV27 | - | CASSERGWNTEAFF | TGTGCCAGCAGTGAAAGGGGGTGGAACACTGAAGCTTTCTTT
TRBJ2-2 | once | TRBV19 | TRBD2 | CASTTASGGSGELFF | TGTGCCAGTACAACGGCGAGCGGGGGGTCCGGGGAGCTGTTTTTT
TRBJ1-5 | few | TRBV19 | TRBD1 | CASTRTGNSNQPQHF | TGTGCCAGTACCCGGACAGGTAATAGCAATCAGCCCCAGCATTTT
TRBJ1-1 | - | TRBV7-9 | - | CASSLGGGANTEAFF | TGTGCCAGCAGCTTGGGCGGAGGTGCGAACACTGAAGCTTTCTTT
TRBJ2-3 | once | TRBV7-2 | TRBD2 | CASSFLAGTDTQYF | TGTGCCAGCAGCTTCCTAGCGGGGACAGATACGCAGTATTTT
TRBJ1-4 | - | TRBV20-1 | - | CSASAGLDEKLFF | TGCAGTGCTAGTGCAGGGTTGGATGAAAAACTGTTTTTT
TRBJ2-3 | - | TRBV7-6 | - | CASSLNSRDFPTDTQYF | TGTGCCAGCAGCTTAAACTCCCGAGACTTCCCCACAGATACGCAGTATTTT
TRBJ2-7 | - | TRBV18 | - | CASSPLDGPSSYEQYF | TGTGCCAGCTCACCATTAGACGGCCCGAGCTCCTACGAGCAGTACTTC
TRBJ2-2 | - | TRBV29-1 | TRBD1 | CSVATGGANTGELFF | TGCAGCGTTGCAACAGGGGGCGCGAACACCGGGGAGCTGTTTTTT
TRBJ1-1 | - | TRBV18 | TRBD1 | CASSPGRGRNTEAFF | TGTGCCAGCTCACCGGGCAGGGGGAGGAACACTGAAGCTTTCTTT
TRBJ2-7 | few | TRBV28 | TRBD1 | CASSLWDSSYEQYF | TGTGCCAGCAGTTTGTGGGACAGCTCCTACGAGCAGTACTTC
TRBJ1-1 | - | TRBV29-1 | - | CSVSGGADAEAFF | TGCAGCGTTTCCGGAGGGGCTGACGCTGAAGCTTTCTTT
TRBJ2-1 | once | TRBV9 | TRBD2 | CASSFGLAGYNEQFF | TGTGCCAGCAGCTTCGGACTAGCGGGCTACAATGAGCAGTTCTTC
TRBJ1-6 | - | TRBV19 | - | CASSQSGASPLHF | TGTGCCAGTAGTCAGTCCGGGGCTTCACCCCTCCACTTT
TRBJ1-6 | - | TRBV9 | TRBD1 | CASSARDRGTPLHF | TGTGCCAGCAGCGCCCGGGACAGGGGGACCCCCCTCCACTTT
TRBJ1-3 | - | TRBV9 | - | CASSQGSSTPGNTIYF | TGTGCCAGCAGCCAAGGGTCCAGCACGCCTGGAAACACCATATATTTT
TRBJ2-1 | - | TRBV7-6 | TRBD2 | CASSLVASGGSSYNEQFF | TGTGCCAGCAGCTTAGTTGCCAGCGGGGGGAGCTCCTACAATGAGCAGTTCTTC
TRBJ1-3 | - | TRBV5-8 | - | CASSLIKAYGNTIYF | TGTGCCAGCAGCTTGATTAAGGCTTACGGAAACACCATATATTTT
TRBJ1-2 | - | TRBV7-8 | - | CASSMITGTVNYGYTF | TGTGCCAGCAGCATGATAACCGGGACCGTAAACTATGGCTACACCTTC